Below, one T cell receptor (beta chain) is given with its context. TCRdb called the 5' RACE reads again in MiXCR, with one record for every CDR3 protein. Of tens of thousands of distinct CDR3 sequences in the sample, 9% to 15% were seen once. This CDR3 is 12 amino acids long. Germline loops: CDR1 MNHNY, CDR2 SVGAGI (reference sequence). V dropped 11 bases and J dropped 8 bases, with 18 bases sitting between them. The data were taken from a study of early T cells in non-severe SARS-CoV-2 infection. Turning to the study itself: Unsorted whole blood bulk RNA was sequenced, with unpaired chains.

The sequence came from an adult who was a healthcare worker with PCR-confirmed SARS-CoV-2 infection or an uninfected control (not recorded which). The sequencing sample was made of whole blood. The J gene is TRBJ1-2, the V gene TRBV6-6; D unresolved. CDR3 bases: TGTGCCTCCTTAAAGGCCCCCGGGGGCTACACCTTC. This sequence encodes CASLKAPGGYTF.